The 8 T cell receptor beta chains below were found in one sample sequenced in a study of technical replicates of blood from four donors. Profiled with immunoSEQ multiplex PCR; TCRdb holds only in-frame clones, not every one. Among some 60,000 clones listed, approximately 90% were seen once. Sequenced material: PBMCs. These TCRs come from a human donor in good health. Some clones in this sample may be carry-over from other donors' samples.

A few counts support this clone. V is TRBV9 and J is TRBJ2-1; a possible D gene is TRBD2 (6 bases). Deletions cut 2 bases from V and 6 bases from J, with 12 bases between. CDR3 size: 14 residues. CDR1 is SGDLS, CDR2 YYNGEE, per germline. The CDR3 loop is CASSVRLVSNEQFF. CDR3 bases: TGTGCCAGCAGCGTGAGACTAGTAAGCAATGAGCAGTTCTTC.

V and J are TRBV9 and TRBJ2-2; the D gene is possibly TRBD2 (5 bases). CDR3 length: 14 residues. The V gene's germline CDR1 is SGDLS and CDR2 YYNGEE. Trimming removed 5 bases from V and 3 bases from J, with 11 bases in between. The chain's CDR3 is CASRAGSDTGELFF. DNA of the CDR3: TGTGCCAGCAGGGCGGGCAGTGACACCGGGGAGCTGTTTTTT. Looking up the rest from reference TRBV9 and TRBJ2-2 gives the full variable domain: DSGVTQTPKHLITATGQRVTLRCSPRSGDLSVYWYQQSLDQGLQFLIQYYNGEERAKGNILERFSAQQFPDLHSELNLSSLELGDSALYFCASRAGSDTGELFFGEGSRLTVL.

This clone has only one observation. This sequence joins TRBV9 and TRBJ2-2; 9 bases match TRBD2. Germline CDR1 reads SGDLS; CDR2 reads YYNGEE. The J segment lost 5 bases and the V segment lost 1 base, leaving 9 bases of the junction unmatched. This CDR3 spans 17 amino acids. The CDR3 reads CASSVRSISGSTGELFF. The CDR3, as DNA: TGTGCCAGCAGCGTAAGGTCCATTAGCGGGAGTACCGGGGAGCTGTTTTTT.

This chain uses TRBV7-2 with TRBJ1-1; perhaps TRBD1 as D (6 bases). Germline V gene data show CDR1 as SGHTA and CDR2 as FQGNSA. V gave up 6 bases and J gave up 5 bases, with 16 bases separating them. This CDR3 has 14 residues. The CDR3 is CASSPFDRLTEAFF. CDR3 nucleotide sequence: TGTGCCAGCAGTCCTTTTGACAGGCTGACTGAAGCTTTCTTT.

The V and J genes are TRBV9 and TRBJ2-3, with 12 bases lining up with TRBD2. J was trimmed by 6 bases and V by 3 bases; bases with no gene match: 8. Germline V CDR1 and CDR2: SGDLS, YYNGEE. The CDR3 spans 16 residues. DNA of the CDR3: TGTGCCAGCAGCGCAAGGGCTAGCGGGGGGGTGGATACGCAGTATTTT. It specifies CASSARASGGVDTQYF. The full variable domain, rest sourced from reference TRBV9 and TRBJ2-3, is DSGVTQTPKHLITATGQRVTLRCSPRSGDLSVYWYQQSLDQGLQFLIQYYNGEERAKGNILERFSAQQFPDLHSELNLSSLELGDSALYFCASSARASGGVDTQYFGPGTRLTVL.

The chain uses TRBV19 and TRBJ1-5; tentatively, D is TRBD1 (5 bases). In germline, CDR1 is LNHDA, CDR2 SQIVND (reference sequence). This CDR3 comprises 14 residues. V was pared by 7 bases and J by 4 bases, with 14 bases between. CDR3 in DNA: TGTGCCAGTAACCCCGGGGGAGAAAATCAGCCCCAGCATTTT. It specifies CASNPGGENQPQHF.

V usage is TRBV4-1 and J usage is TRBJ2-3; D possibly corresponds to TRBD2 (6 bases). CDR1 and CDR2 (germline): MGHRA, YSYEKL. The CDR3 has 15 residues. Trimming took off 0 bases at V and 8 bases at J, with 15 bases between the two ends. CDR3 nucleotides: TGCGCCAGCAGCCAAGAGGGCCGGTGGGGGGTTACGCAGTATTTT. It encodes CASSQEGRWGVTQYF.

This sequence joins TRBV19 and TRBJ2-3, with a possible D match to TRBD2 (5 bases). This CDR3 contains 16 residues. CDR1 and CDR2 from the germline V gene are LNHDA and SQIVND (reference sequence). The V end was cut by 4 bases, the J end by 0 bases, with 14 bases between. CDR3 in amino acids: CASSNYLRTSTDTQYF. CDR3 DNA sequence: TGTGCCAGTAGTAACTACCTCAGGACTAGCACAGATACGCAGTATTTT.